Here is one T cell receptor (beta chain) with its context. These data are taken from a study of blood T cells in healthy people across ages. Healthy Caucasian individuals from Russia aged about 6 to 100 served as donors. Peripheral blood was drawn, approximately 10 milliliters per donor. Then a second PCR, running about 6 to 11 cycles, was carried out with a sample-barcoded 5' primer and a J-beta primer mix. A minimum of 3 million CDR3-containing paired-end reads was obtained for each sample. TCRdb re-derived calls from the 5' RACE reads in MiXCR, one entry per CDR3 protein. The repertoire holds 580,000 or so distinct CDR3 sequences, with around 48% as singletons. CDR1 and CDR2 from the germline V gene are LGHDT and YNNKEL (reference sequence). V dropped 4 bases and J dropped 8 bases, with 14 bases sitting between them. The CDR3 runs to 13 residues.

The source material was blood. The chain couples TRBV3-1 to TRBJ1-2; possibly TRBD1 for D (6 bases). This clonotype originated in a man older than 75 in good health. The CDR3 DNA reads as TGTGCCAGCAGCCGGGACAACCTGCGGGGCTACACCTTC. This encodes CASSRDNLRGYTF.